The 20 T cell receptor beta chains in this list originate from one sample, sequenced in a study of Graves' ophthalmopathy and Graves' hyperthyroidism. Beta-chain TCR CDR3 regions were amplified from RNA transcripts. HTBI-primed first-round RT-PCR preceded second-round multiplex PCR. TCRdb reprocessed the multiplex PCR reads with MiXCR, giving one entry per CDR3 protein. The sample has 900,000 to 1,200,000 distinct CDR3 sequences, about 36% seen once. Sequencing input: peripheral blood or thyroid tissue (not recorded which). The receptors stem from an adult man with Graves' hyperthyroidism.

The genes are TRBV12-3 or TRBV12-4 and TRBJ2-7; tentatively, D is TRBD1 or TRBD2 (5 bases each). V lost 3 bases, J lost 5 bases, and 11 bases lay in between. The CDR3 runs 13 residues. CDR3 loop: CASSFGTFDEQYF. CDR3 DNA: TGTGCCAGCAGTTTCGGGACGTTCGACGAGCAGTACTTC.

This clonotype was recorded a few times. The genes are TRBV6-5 and TRBJ2-7, with a weak D call TRBD1 (5 bases). The CDR3 covers 14 residues. Germline loops: CDR1 MNHEY, CDR2 SVGAGI. The germline V and J ends were trimmed by 3 bases and 5 bases, with 14 bases remaining between them. The CDR3 DNA follows: TGTGCCAGCAGTTATCTAGGACAAAGCAACGAGCAGTACTTC. It specifies CASSYLGQSNEQYF.

V usage is TRBV15 and J usage is TRBJ2-7; 7 bases are a match to TRBD1. The CDR3 length is 17 residues. After removal of 0 bases from V and 6 bases from J, the junction contained 14 bases not matched to a gene. Germline assignment: CDR1 LNHNV and CDR2 YYDKDF (reference sequence). CDR3 residues: CATSRDERDSLMGEQYF. DNA of the CDR3: TGTGCCACCAGCAGAGATGAAAGGGACAGTTTAATGGGCGAGCAGTACTTC. Based on the CDR3 plus reference TRBV15 and TRBJ2-7, the full variable domain is DAMVIQNPRYQVTQFGKPVTLSCSQTLNHNVMYWYQQKSSQAPKLLFHYYDKDFNNEADTPDNFQSRRPNTSFCFLDIRSPGLGDTAMYLCATSRDERDSLMGEQYFGPGTRLTVT.

Comments on this clonotype: A much larger clone differs by one base, so this may be a read error. This chain links TRBV19 with TRBJ1-5; TRBD1 aligns across 8 bases. The V and J ends lost 7 bases and 3 bases, in that order; junction bases with no gene match: 5. The CDR3 has 14 amino acids. Germline V CDR1 and CDR2: LNHDA, SQIVND (reference sequence). CDR3 nucleotides: TGTGCCAGTAATGGACAGGGTGACAATCAGCCCCAGCATTTT. This translates into CASNGQGDNQPQHF.

The chain joins TRBV7-2 to TRBJ1-1; 7 bases are a match to TRBD1. From germline, CDR1 is SGHTA and CDR2 FQGNSA. This CDR3 has 13 residues. The junction had 8 bases not matched to a gene; V was cut back by 3 bases and J by 10 bases. CDR3 DNA: TGTGCCAGCAGCTTGAGCAGGGGGTATGGAGCTTTCTTT. This codes for CASSLSRGYGAFF. Full variable domain (rest looked up from reference TRBV7-2 and TRBJ1-1): GAGVSQSPSNKVTEKGKDVELRCDPISGHTALYWYRQSLGQGLEFLIYFQGNSAPDKSGLPSDRFSAERTGGSVSTLTIQRTQQEDSAVYLCASSLSRGYGAFFGQGTRLTVV.

CDR3 amino acids: CSLSRVGSTEQYF. CDR3 coding DNA: TGCAGCCTATCTAGGGTGGGGTCTACGGAGCAGTACTTC. The chain employs TRBV29-1 and TRBJ2-7; unclear D gene. V was shortened by 8 bases and J by 7 bases, with 21 bases between the two germline ends. Germline-derived CDR1 and CDR2 are SQVTM and ANQGSEA. This CDR3 is built from 13 residues.

This clonotype appeared many times. The V call is TRBV29-1, the J call TRBJ2-7; 8 bases fit TRBD2. The trim removed 0 bases at V and 3 bases at J, leaving 7 bases unmatched. The germline V gene encodes CDR1 SQVTM and CDR2 ANQGSEA. This CDR3 is built from 15 residues. CDR3 sequence reads: CSVEDAGLVGYEQYF. The DNA for the CDR3 is TGCAGCGTTGAAGACGCGGGACTAGTTGGCTACGAGCAGTACTTC.

This clonotype was found many times. The chain joins TRBV29-1 to TRBJ1-1, with D unclear. The germline V gene encodes CDR1 SQVTM and CDR2 ANQGSEA. The CDR3 contains 10 residues. V lost 7 bases and J lost 10, with 13 bases in between. This CDR3 is CSGQGRRAFF. The CDR3 DNA reads TGCAGCGGGCAAGGTCGTCGAGCTTTCTTT.

This clonotype was seen a few times. V and J are TRBV6-6 and TRBJ2-6; weak D call: TRBD2 (6 bases). V lost 6 bases to trimming and J lost 0 bases, with 12 bases between them. Per the germline V gene, CDR1 is MNHNY and CDR2 is SVGAGI (reference sequence). This CDR3 has 16 amino acids. CDR3: CASRLAEVSGANVLTF. In DNA form, the CDR3 reads TGTGCCAGCAGATTAGCGGAAGTCTCTGGGGCCAACGTCCTGACTTTC.

V is TRBV20-1 and J is TRBJ1-1; tentative D call: TRBD1 (5 bases). V was pared by 4 bases and J by 0 bases, with 9 bases between. The germline gives CDR1 DFQATT, CDR2 SNEGSKA (reference sequence). CDR3 size: 13 residues. The CDR3 DNA reads TGCAGTGCTACCGACAGAATGAACACTGAAGCTTTCTTT. This gives the protein CSATDRMNTEAFF.

V gene TRBV24-1 combines with J gene TRBJ1-6; tentatively, D is TRBD1 (5 bases). The CDR3 is made up of 13 amino acids. V lost 9 bases and J lost 7, with 12 bases in between. Germline assignment: CDR1 KGHDR and CDR2 SFDVKD. CDR3 region: CATGAGRNSPLHF. CDR3 nucleotides: TGTGCCACCGGGGCAGGTCGAAATTCACCCCTCCACTTT.

This clonotype was seen only a few times. The chain has TRBV28 and TRBJ2-5; a weak D match, TRBD1 (6 bases). Germline values: CDR1 MDHEN, CDR2 SYDVKM. The CDR3 is 15 residues long. V lost 4 bases, J lost 4 bases, and 16 bases lay in between. This CDR3 reads CASSWSQGRGETQYF. The CDR3 region has the DNA TGTGCCAGCAGTTGGTCACAGGGAAGAGGAGAGACCCAGTACTTC.

To note about this clonotype: One junction end disagrees with the germline gene, perhaps due to a read error. The chain has TRBV27 and TRBJ1-4, with 7 bases that match TRBD1. Germline V CDR1 and CDR2: MNHEY, SMNVEV (reference sequence). This CDR3 is built from 14 residues. CDR3 bases: TGTGCCGGCAGTTTATCGTACAGGGGAGAAAAACTGTTTTTT. Translating gives CAGSLSYRGEKLFF.

The chain uses TRBV4-3 and TRBJ1-4; perhaps TRBD1 as D (5 bases). Germline loops: CDR1 LGHNA, CDR2 YSLEER. The germline V and J ends were trimmed by 4 bases and 10 bases, with 13 bases remaining between them. The CDR3 runs 13 residues. The CDR3 DNA sequence: TGCGCCAGCAGCCTCATGTGGGGGAGAAAACTGTTTTTT. Translating it yields CASSLMWGRKLFF.

The J gene is TRBJ2-7, the V gene TRBV25-1; weak D call: TRBD2 (6 bases). The CDR3 totals 13 residues. The V gene lost 8 bases and the J gene lost 3 bases, with 14 bases spanning the gap. Germline V gives CDR1 MGHDK, CDR2 SYGVNS. The CDR3 spells CASSHGGNYEQYF. Here the CDR3 DNA reads TGTGCCAGCTCACACGGGGGAAACTACGAGCAGTACTTC.

This rearrangement joins TRBV24-1 to TRBJ2-3; D gene uncertain. The CDR3 is made up of 14 amino acids. Trimming took 0 bases from V and 1 from J, leaving 4 bases between them. Germline V gives CDR1 KGHDR, CDR2 SFDVKD. The CDR3 here is CATSDLDGTDTQYF. The CDR3 nucleotides read TGTGCCACCAGTGATTTGGACGGCACAGATACGCAGTATTTT.

The chain couples TRBV11-2 to TRBJ1-1, with a possible D match to TRBD1 (5 bases). Trimming removed 5 bases from V and 4 bases from J, with 20 bases in between. Germline CDR1 SGHAT, CDR2 FQNNGV. The CDR3 sequence is 16 residues long. As DNA, the CDR3 is TGTGCCAGCAGCCCTTTCGACCCGGGGCTGAGCACTGAAGCTTTCTTT. Translation: CASSPFDPGLSTEAFF.

The chain uses TRBV7-8 and TRBJ2-2; the D is unclear. This CDR3 region has 15 residues. Germline assignment: CDR1 SGHVS and CDR2 FQNEAQ. V lost 6 bases, J lost 1 base, and 12 bases lay in between. The DNA for the CDR3 is TGTGCCAGCAGTTCCAGACCGATGAACACCGGGGAGCTGTTTTTT. Translating it yields CASSSRPMNTGELFF.

The chain uses TRBV28 and TRBJ2-7, with TRBD1 identical over 9 bases. The CDR3 runs to 15 residues. V lost 3 bases and J lost 6; bases outside the gene matches: 9. Germline CDR1 is MDHEN and CDR2 is SYDVKM. The CDR3 nucleotides read TGTGCCAGCAGTTTTTCCGGGACAGGGTCATTCGAGCAGTACTTC. Translating it yields CASSFSGTGSFEQYF.

This clonotype has a count of ten or more. The chain carries TRBV5-1 and TRBJ2-7, with D perhaps TRBD2 (5 bases). The CDR3 runs 14 residues. The germline V and J ends were trimmed by 5 bases and 1 base, with 13 bases remaining between them. CDR1 and CDR2 from the germline V gene are SGHRS and YFSETQ. CDR3 sequence (DNA): TGCGCCAGCAGGGAATCCACGGGATCCTACGAGCAGTACTTC. This sequence encodes CASRESTGSYEQYF.